The 8 T cell receptor beta chains reported below all come from one sample, sequenced in a study of CD8 T cells in Susac syndrome. Reverse transcription of 0.5 to 1 ug RNA was carried out with random hexamers. Each CDR3 protein is one row after TCRdb ran MiXCR on the immunoSEQ multiplex PCR reads. In the table there are hundreds of thousands of distinct CDR3 sequences, around 93% of which are singletons. Sequencing used CD4+ T cells from PBMCs. The receptors shown here come from a human donor with multiple sclerosis.

This clonotype was detected only a few times. This sequence joins TRBV7-6 and TRBJ2-7; unclear D gene. The germline V gene encodes CDR1 SGHVS and CDR2 FNYEAQ. There are 14 residues in the CDR3. V dropped 1 base and J dropped 2 bases, with 9 bases sitting between them. CDR3 DNA: TGTGCCAGCAGCTTAGTTGCAGGCCCCTACGAGCAGTACTTC. This gives the protein CASSLVAGPYEQYF.

The J gene is TRBJ1-5, the V gene TRBV30; D is ambiguous. CDR3 length: 15 residues. Germline V gene lookup returns CDR1 GTSNPN and CDR2 SVGIG (reference sequence). Trimming removed 0 bases from V and 3 bases from J, with 12 bases in between. Written as DNA, the CDR3 is TGTGCCTGGAGTGTACGGGCTGGGCCCAATCAGCCCCAGCATTTT. This encodes CAWSVRAGPNQPQHF.

This CDR3 is CASSEPGQGYSNQPQHF. DNA for the CDR3: TGTGCCAGCAGTGAACCGGGACAGGGTTATAGCAATCAGCCCCAGCATTTT. V usage is TRBV6-1 and J usage is TRBJ1-5, with 9 positions matching TRBD1. The CDR3 consists of 17 residues. Trimming cost V 2 bases and J 0 bases; bases outside gene matches: 5. Germline CDR1 is MNHNS and CDR2 is SASEGT.

The chain recombines TRBV27 with TRBJ2-5, with a possible D match to TRBD2 (5 bases). Germline values: CDR1 MNHEY, CDR2 SMNVEV (reference sequence). The CDR3 loop spans 13 amino acids. Trimming took 4 bases from V and 6 from J, leaving 12 bases between them. For the CDR3, the DNA is TGTGCCAGCAGTTCCTCTACGGGGAAGACCCAGTACTTC. It translates to CASSSSTGKTQYF.

The chain recombines TRBV3-1 with TRBJ1-1, with D uncertain. The CDR3 runs to 14 residues. CDR1 and CDR2 (germline): LGHDT, YNNKEL (reference sequence). V dropped 1 base and J dropped 5 bases, with 11 bases sitting between them. DNA for the CDR3: TGTGCCAGCAGCCAAGTCCCCAGGTCGACTGAAGCTTTCTTT. Translating it yields CASSQVPRSTEAFF.

The chain recombines TRBV4-1 with TRBJ1-1, with 8 bases matching TRBD1. Germline CDR1 reads MGHRA; CDR2 reads YSYEKL. V gave up 1 base and J gave up 8 bases; unmatched junction bases: 12. The CDR3 is made up of 16 amino acids. The DNA for the CDR3 is TGCGCCAGCAGCCAAGCCCTGCCCGCAGGGGGCCTGGAAGCTTTCTTT. Translating gives CASSQALPAGGLEAFF.

The chain uses TRBV30 and TRBJ2-1, with D uncertain. Germline V gene lookup returns CDR1 GTSNPN and CDR2 SVGIG (reference sequence). There are 13 residues in the CDR3. Deletions cut 2 bases from V and 0 bases from J, with 5 bases between. In DNA form, the CDR3 reads TGTGCCTGGAGTCGTGCCTCCTACAATGAGCAGTTCTTC. Its translation is CAWSRASYNEQFF.

The V and J genes are TRBV7-8 and TRBJ1-5; 8 bases fit TRBD1. There are 15 residues in the CDR3. Trimming at V came to 5 bases and at J to 6 bases, leaving 9 bases not matched to a gene. CDR1 and CDR2 from the germline V gene are SGHVS and FQNEAQ. This CDR3 is CASSPYRDRIQPQHF. CDR3 nucleotides: TGTGCCAGCAGCCCGTACCGGGACAGGATTCAGCCCCAGCATTTT.